These 3 T cell receptor beta chains were all obtained from the same sample, sequenced in a study of vaccination effects on CD4 cells after COVID-19. Their specific antigens are unknown. Sequencing used immunoSEQ multiplex PCR; TCRdb keeps in-frame clones, though not all of them. The sample contains 50,000 to 75,000 clones, around 80% of which appear only once. The authors isolated CD4+ T cells after about eleven days of culture. The sample was CD4+ T cells from PBMCs cultured without peptide, taken before COVID-19 vaccination. The source of these receptors is a human donor who received a COVID-19 vaccine.

The rearrangement links TRBV29-1 to TRBJ1-3; D gene ambiguous. Between the trimmed V and J ends, which lost 4 bases and 0 bases, there was a span of 10 bases. This CDR3 region has 14 residues. Germline CDR1 and CDR2: SQVTM and ANQGSEA. The chain's CDR3 is CSVVRPNSGNTIYF. The CDR3 coding sequence is TGCAGCGTTGTTCGACCCAACTCTGGAAACACCATATATTTT. The complete variable domain, with remaining parts taken from reference TRBV29-1 and TRBJ1-3, reads SAVISQKPSRDICQRGTSLTIQCQVDSQVTMMFWYRQQPGQSLTLIATANQGSEATYESGFVIDKFPISRPNLTFSTLTVSNMSPEDSSIYLCSVVRPNSGNTIYFGEGSWLTVV.

The rearrangement uses TRBV29-1 and TRBJ1-3; 7 positions match TRBD1. The CDR3 loop spans 16 amino acids. From germline, CDR1 is SQVTM and CDR2 ANQGSEA. J was trimmed by 0 bases and V by 7 bases; bases with no gene match: 12. In DNA form, the CDR3 reads TGCAGCGCATATTTGACAGGGCTTAGCTCTGGAAACACCATATATTTT. It is translated as CSAYLTGLSSGNTIYF.

This clone showed up just a few times. V usage is TRBV4-1 and J usage is TRBJ1-6; D is uncertain. Trimming pared 1 base from V and 0 bases from J, leaving 13 bases between. This CDR3 region has 18 residues. Germline assignment: CDR1 MGHRA and CDR2 YSYEKL. The CDR3 nucleotides read TGCGCCAGCAGCCAAGGAAGAGGGCTAAGCTCCTATAATTCACCCCTCCACTTT. This translates into CASSQGRGLSSYNSPLHF.